This T cell receptor (beta chain) was sequenced for a study of shared clonotypes between healthy human individuals. Study outcomes and limitations: The study found about 5% of naive CD4 clonotypes shared across four donors. Donors were few, which limited the genetic and exposure-history diversity represented.

In germline, CDR1 is SGHVS, CDR2 FQNEAQ. The V gene end was trimmed by 5 bases and the J gene end by 10 bases; junction bases not matched to a gene: 12. The CDR3 extends over 17 amino acids. Deep level was the assay's run setting. The input for sorted-subset replicate PCRs was around 0.2 ug DNA, about 30,000 T cell genomes. Clones were read by immunoSEQ multiplex PCR, and TCRdb kept only the in-frame ones, dropping some. This table has over a million clones, about 98.5% appearing once. Concerning this clone: Its matching antigen is unknown.

The chain is built from TRBV7-8 and TRBJ2-1; 15 bases map to TRBD2. This TCR was sampled from a man younger than 40 in good health. Sequencing input: naive CD4+ T cells sorted from blood. The subset denotes: CD45RA+ positively selected. As DNA, the CDR3 is TGTGCCAGCAGCCCATGGACTAGCGGGAGGGCCATAAGAGAGCAGTTCTTC. It encodes CASSPWTSGRAIREQFF.